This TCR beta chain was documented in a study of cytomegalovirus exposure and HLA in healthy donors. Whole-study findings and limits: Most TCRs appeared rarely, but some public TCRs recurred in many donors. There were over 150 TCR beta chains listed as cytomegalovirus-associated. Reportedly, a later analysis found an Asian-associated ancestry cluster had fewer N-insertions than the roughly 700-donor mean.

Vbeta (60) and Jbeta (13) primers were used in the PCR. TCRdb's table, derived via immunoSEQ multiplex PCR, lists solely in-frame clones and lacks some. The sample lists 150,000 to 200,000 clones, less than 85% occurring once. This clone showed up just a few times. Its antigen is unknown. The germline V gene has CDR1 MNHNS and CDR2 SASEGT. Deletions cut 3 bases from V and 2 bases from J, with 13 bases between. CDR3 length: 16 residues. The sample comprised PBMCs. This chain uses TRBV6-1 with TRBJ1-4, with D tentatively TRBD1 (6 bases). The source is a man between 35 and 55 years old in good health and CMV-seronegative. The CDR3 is CASSDRGGATNEKLFF. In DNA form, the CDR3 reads TGTGCCAGCAGTGACCGAGGGGGAGCGACTAATGAAAAACTGTTTTTT.